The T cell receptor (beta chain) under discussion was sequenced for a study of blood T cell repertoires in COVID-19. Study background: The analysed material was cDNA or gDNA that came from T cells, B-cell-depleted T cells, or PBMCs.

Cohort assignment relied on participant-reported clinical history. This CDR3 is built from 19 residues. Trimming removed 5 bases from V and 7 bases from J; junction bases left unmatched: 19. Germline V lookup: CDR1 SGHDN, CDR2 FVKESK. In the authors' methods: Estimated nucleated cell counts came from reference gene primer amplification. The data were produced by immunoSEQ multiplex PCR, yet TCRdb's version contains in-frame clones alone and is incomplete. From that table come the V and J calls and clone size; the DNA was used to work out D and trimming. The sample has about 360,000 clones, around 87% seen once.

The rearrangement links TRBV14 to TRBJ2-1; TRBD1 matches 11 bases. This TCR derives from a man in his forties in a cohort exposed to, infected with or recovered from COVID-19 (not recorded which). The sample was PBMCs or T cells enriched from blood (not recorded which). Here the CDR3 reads CASSTRTGGERLFINEQFF. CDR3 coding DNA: TGTGCCAGCAGCACCCGGACAGGGGGCGAGAGGCTATTTATAAATGAGCAGTTCTTC.